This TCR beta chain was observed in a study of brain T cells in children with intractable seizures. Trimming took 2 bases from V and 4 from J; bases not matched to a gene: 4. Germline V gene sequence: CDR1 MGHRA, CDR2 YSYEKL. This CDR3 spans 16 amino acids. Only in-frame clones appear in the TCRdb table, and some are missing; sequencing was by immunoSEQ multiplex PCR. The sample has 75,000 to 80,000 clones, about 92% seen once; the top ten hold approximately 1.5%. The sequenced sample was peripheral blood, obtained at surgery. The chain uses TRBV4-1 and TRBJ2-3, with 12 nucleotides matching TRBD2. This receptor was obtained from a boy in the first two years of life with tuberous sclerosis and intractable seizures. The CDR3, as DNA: TGCGCCAGCAGCCAACTAGCGGGGGGGCGGGCAGATACGCAGTATTTT. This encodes CASSQLAGGRADTQYF.